This entry lists 13 T cell receptor beta chains sequenced from one sample in a study of vaccination and CD4 T cells after COVID-19. Which antigens these TCRs recognize remains unknown. Cultured CD4+ T-cell DNA underwent Oncomine TCR Beta short-read sequencing. TCRdb reprocessed the PCR reads via MiXCR and lists one record per CDR3 protein. The table records about 19,000 distinct CDR3 sequences, approximately 50% of them present only once. Treatment meaning: approximately 9-day PBMC culture with coronavirus spike peptide pools or control peptides (ViraFEST assay). The source material was CD4+ T cells from blood, cultured in vitro, sampled after SARS-CoV-2 vaccination. The receptor set was obtained from a human donor who had recovered from COVID-19.

This clonotype was seen only once. The DNA is left out, because the CDR3 cannot be placed on it with certainty; the CDR3 is given as TCRdb lists it. The V gene is TRBV7-8, the J gene TRBJ2-7; TRBD2, the table's D call, was not compared with the DNA. The CDR3 is 22 residues long, ends included. The germline CDR1 and CDR2 sequences are SGHVS and FQNEAQ. CDR3 residues: CASSEGPGANVLTFGAGHEQYF.

V is TRBV20-1 and J is TRBJ2-1; weak D call: TRBD2 (6 bases). This CDR3 has 15 amino acids. With 6 bases removed from V and 4 bases from J, the gap between germline ends came to 19 bases. Germline V gene data show CDR1 as DFQATT and CDR2 as SNEGSKA (reference sequence). CDR3 sequence (DNA): TGCAGTGCAACTGGGACTCCCGGCCCTTACAATGAGCAGTTCTTC. Protein sequence: CSATGTPGPYNEQFF.

The chain joins TRBV29-1 to TRBJ2-4; tentatively, D is TRBD1 or TRBD2 (6 bases each). The CDR3 covers 12 residues. V lost 5 bases to trimming and J lost 7 bases, with 12 bases between them. Per the germline V gene, CDR1 is SQVTM and CDR2 is ANQGSEA. The CDR3, as DNA: TGCAGCGTTAAGACGGGGGCGAACATTCAGTACTTC. Its translation is CSVKTGANIQYF.

The chain couples TRBV10-1 to TRBJ2-3, with 11 bases matching TRBD2. Germline V gene sequence: CDR1 WNHNN, CDR2 SYGVQD (reference sequence). V dropped 3 bases and J dropped 5; count of bases not matched to a gene: 7. The CDR3 sequence is 16 residues long. As DNA, the CDR3 is TGCGCCAGCAGTGAAGGACTAGCGGGCCGAGGAGATACGCAGTATTTT. This translates into CASSEGLAGRGDTQYF.

This clonotype was seen once. The chain recombines TRBV2 with TRBJ1-1, with D perhaps TRBD1 (5 bases). The V gene lost 6 bases and the J gene lost 1 base, with 12 bases spanning the gap. Germline V CDR1 and CDR2: SNHLY, FYNNEI. This CDR3 region has 14 residues. This chain's CDR3 is CASRAGLPNTEAFF. CDR3 in DNA: TGTGCCAGCAGGGCGGGACTCCCGAACACTGAAGCTTTCTTT.

The genes are TRBV4-2 and TRBJ1-2; unclear D gene. Trimming cost V 0 bases and J 0 bases, with 17 bases left between them. Germline CDR1 LGHNA, CDR2 YNFKEQ. The CDR3 spans 18 residues. The CDR3 here is CASSQDLGSTDSNYGYTF. Here the CDR3 DNA reads TGTGCCAGCAGCCAAGATTTGGGCAGTACTGACTCTAACTATGGCTACACCTTC.

The V and J genes are TRBV6-1 and TRBJ1-1, with a weak D call TRBD1 (5 bases). V was trimmed by 6 bases and J by 4 bases, leaving 18 bases between them. Germline V lookup: CDR1 MNHNS, CDR2 SASEGT. There are 15 residues in the CDR3. CDR3 sequence reads: CASSSVRGLSTEAFF. The CDR3 coding sequence is TGTGCCAGCAGCTCTGTCCGGGGGTTGAGCACTGAAGCTTTCTTT.

J is TRBJ1-5 and V is TRBV6-1, with TRBD1 matching over 7 bases. Trimming cost V 6 bases and J 8 bases; bases outside gene matches: 13. In germline, CDR1 is MNHNS, CDR2 SASEGT. This CDR3 has 15 amino acids. Here the CDR3 DNA reads TGTGCCAGCAGCCCGGCAACAGGGGAGGAGGAGCCCCAGCATTTT. Its translation: CASSPATGEEEPQHF.

In its sample, this clonotype was seen once. This chain links TRBV20-1 with TRBJ1-5; no firm D call. V dropped 6 bases and J dropped 4 bases, with 19 bases sitting between them. The CDR3 spans 15 residues. Germline V gene sequence: CDR1 DFQATT, CDR2 SNEGSKA (reference sequence). Here the CDR3 DNA reads TGCAGTGCCCACCGACCGTCGCAGCTTAATCAGCCCCAGCATTTT. This codes for CSAHRPSQLNQPQHF.

The V and J genes are TRBV2 and TRBJ1-6, with 9 bases aligning to TRBD1. The length of the CDR3 is 13 residues. Trimming at V came to 6 bases and at J to 6 bases, leaving 0 bases not matched to a gene. The germline V gene encodes CDR1 SNHLY and CDR2 FYNNEI. In DNA form, the CDR3 reads TGTGCCAGCAGGACAGGGGGTAATTCACCCCTCCACTTT. This encodes CASRTGGNSPLHF.

The chain combines TRBV20-1 with TRBJ1-1, with TRBD1 matching 10 bases. CDR3 length equals 15 residues. With V trimmed by 1 base and J by 4 bases, 6 bases remained unmatched. From germline, CDR1 is DFQATT and CDR2 SNEGSKA (reference sequence). The CDR3 DNA follows: TGCAGTGCTAGAGCCAGACAGGGGGCGGTCACTGAAGCTTTCTTT. It specifies CSARARQGAVTEAFF.

The chain couples TRBV24-1 to TRBJ2-7; maybe TRBD2 (5 bases). Germline V lookup: CDR1 KGHDR, CDR2 SFDVKD. V shed 1 base and J shed 0 bases, with 15 bases lying between them. The CDR3 has 17 amino acids. CDR3 sequence: CATSDFIGRVLSYEQYF. DNA of the CDR3: TGTGCCACCAGTGATTTCATCGGGCGGGTCCTCTCCTACGAGCAGTACTTC.

This sequence joins TRBV19 and TRBJ1-5, with D perhaps TRBD1 (5 bases). V lost 5 bases to trimming and J lost 0 bases, with 14 bases between them. Germline V gene lookup returns CDR1 LNHDA and CDR2 SQIVND (reference sequence). The CDR3 runs 16 residues. CDR3 in amino acids: CASSGGKGVSNQPQHF. CDR3 bases: TGTGCCAGTAGTGGGGGGAAGGGTGTTAGCAATCAGCCCCAGCATTTT.